This T cell receptor beta chain was captured in a study of T-cell memory formation after mild COVID-19. Whole-study findings and limits: Mainly CM and EM harbored the contracting CD4+ clones; mainly EMRA harbored the CD8+ ones.

At least ten counts were recorded for this clonotype. Antigen: not known. CDR1 is MGHRA and CDR2 is YSYEKL in the germline V gene. The V end lost 4 bases, the J end lost 8 bases, and 23 bases lay between the germline ends. The CDR3 has 17 amino acids. TCRdb recomputed calls from the 5' RACE reads with MiXCR, one row per CDR3 protein. The sample carries roughly 510,000 distinct CDR3 sequences, 17% recorded once. The origin of this receptor is an adult woman who had mild COVID-19 (a few samples of this study predate the infection). Cell type and time point are not known. The specimen was PBMCs or a T cell subset sorted from them (not recorded which). The chain links TRBV4-1 to TRBJ1-4; D gene ambiguous. The chain's CDR3 is CASSPNPSTGWEEKLFF. The CDR3 region has the DNA TGCGCCAGCAGCCCAAATCCTTCGACGGGATGGGAGGAAAAACTGTTTTTT.